The clone carrying this TCR beta chain was observed once. No antigen is known for it. Assay: immunoSEQ multiplex PCR; the TCRdb copy retains only in-frame clones and omits some. The data show 50,000 or so clones, more than 90% seen once. This sample was taken from a study of lymphopenia after photon versus proton radiotherapy. Whole-study findings and limits: Authors raise, but do not show, better survival with proton therapy.

Trimming cost V 2 bases and J 6 bases; bases outside gene matches: 7. This CDR3 has 16 amino acids. CDR1 and CDR2 (germline): SGDLS, YYNGEE. The sample was peripheral blood, taken from a patient treated with photon-based radiotherapy. This chain links TRBV9 with TRBJ2-3; the match to TRBD2 covers 12 bases. This TCR was sampled from a woman aged 40-49 years with cholangiocarcinoma. Here the CDR3 reads CASSVGSSGRGDTQYF. Here the CDR3 DNA reads TGTGCCAGCAGCGTGGGATCTAGCGGGAGGGGGGATACGCAGTATTTT.